This TCR beta chain was sequenced in a study of T-cell memory formation after mild COVID-19. Study-level information: Most TCR clusters belonged to a single donor. Whole-study results and caveats: Clones that contracted clustered mainly in CM and EM if CD4+ and in EMRA if CD8+.

J was trimmed by 9 bases and V by 5 bases; bases with no gene match: 8. The CDR3 totals 14 residues. Germline CDR1 DFQATT, CDR2 SNEGSKA (reference sequence). TCRdb re-derived calls from the 5' RACE reads in MiXCR, one entry per CDR3 protein. The sample has about 350,000 distinct CDR3 sequences, roughly 15% seen once; the top ten hold 22%. This clonotype was recorded at least ten times. Its antigen remains unknown. The gene calls are TRBV20-1 and TRBJ2-1; 12 bases fit TRBD2. This clonotype was obtained from a man aged 18-30 years who had mild COVID-19 (a few samples of this study predate the infection). Cell type and time point are not known. The sequenced sample consisted of PBMCs or a T cell subset sorted from them (not recorded which). The DNA for the CDR3 is TGCAGTGCTGACGCTAGCGGGGGGGCGTCTGAGCAGTTCTTC. This sequence encodes CSADASGGASEQFF.